The clone carrying this T cell receptor (beta chain) occurred a few times. With V trimmed by 1 base and J by 6 bases, 7 bases remained unmatched. CDR1 is SGHVS and CDR2 is FQNEAQ in the germline V gene. CDR3 length: 15 amino acids. Cohort allocation depended upon clinical history that participants reported. This record belongs to a study of blood T cell repertoires in COVID-19. TCRdb's table, derived via immunoSEQ multiplex PCR, lists solely in-frame clones and lacks some. The sample includes about 500,000 clones, roughly 87% of them seen just once. This rearrangement joins TRBV7-8 to TRBJ1-2, with 8 bases fitting TRBD1. The sequencing sample was made of PBMCs or T cells enriched from blood (not recorded which). This TCR derives from a woman aged 18-35 years who had recovered from COVID-19. In DNA form, the CDR3 reads TGTGCCAGCAGCTTAGTCGGACAGGGAGAAGATGGCTACACCTTC. Residues: CASSLVGQGEDGYTF.